This is a list of T cell receptor beta chains from one sample in a study of beta chain features in type 1 diabetes. Measured with immunoSEQ multiplex PCR; TCRdb has only the in-frame clones, and not every one. The top ten hold 0.02% to 0.025% of the sample, which has under 900,000 clones, 17% seen once. The sample taken for sequencing was naive CD4+ T cells from blood. The receptors derive from a woman aged 18-35 years in good health. Each CDR3 is given with its conserved first and last residue. Fields, in order: V gene, J gene, CDR3 length, D gene, clone size, CDR3 DNA, CDR3 protein. The D gene is left open where the match is weak. A row's size may be missing; if present it is once, few, many or a size class.

V gene: TRBV29-1
J gene: TRBJ2-1
CDR3 length: 12
D gene: NA
clone size: few
CDR3 DNA: TGCAGCGTTGTTTCTAGTTCAAATGAGCAGTTCTTC
CDR3 protein: CSVVSSSNEQFF

V gene: TRBV7-6
J gene: TRBJ2-7
CDR3 length: 15
D gene: NA
clone size: NA
CDR3 DNA: TGTGCCAGCAGCGCCCAGGGTACCCTACCTTACGAGCAGTACTTC
CDR3 protein: CASSAQGTLPYEQYF

V gene: TRBV2
J gene: TRBJ2-5
CDR3 length: 16
D gene: NA
clone size: NA
CDR3 DNA: TGTGCCAGCAGTGATCCGGCGGGAGAGGGGGCAGAGACCCAGTACTTC
CDR3 protein: CASSDPAGEGAETQYF

V gene: TRBV6-4
J gene: TRBJ2-1
CDR3 length: 20
D gene: NA
clone size: NA
CDR3 DNA: TGTGCCAGCAAAGGAATTAACCCCTTCGAGGCGGGCCGCTCCTACAATGAGCAGTTCTTC
CDR3 protein: CASKGINPFEAGRSYNEQFF

V gene: TRBV4-2
J gene: TRBJ2-1
CDR3 length: 14
D gene: NA
clone size: NA
CDR3 DNA: TGTGCCAGCAGCCCAGGGGGGGACTACAATGAGCAGTTCTTC
CDR3 protein: CASSPGGDYNEQFF

V gene: TRBV10-3
J gene: TRBJ1-1
CDR3 length: 17
D gene: NA
clone size: few
CDR3 DNA: TGTGCCATCAGTGAGTCCGGGGGGCGCCCCGGGAACACTGAAGCTTTCTTT
CDR3 protein: CAISESGGRPGNTEAFF

V gene: TRBV7-2
J gene: TRBJ2-7
CDR3 length: 15
D gene: TRBD1
clone size: few
CDR3 DNA: TGTGCCAGCAGCTTAAGGGGACAGGGGGCTTACGAGCAGTACTTC
CDR3 protein: CASSLRGQGAYEQYF

V gene: TRBV6-6
J gene: TRBJ2-1
CDR3 length: 13
D gene: NA
clone size: NA
CDR3 DNA: TGTGCCAGCACGATTGACATATACAATGAGCAGTTCTTC
CDR3 protein: CASTIDIYNEQFF

V gene: TRBV4-3
J gene: TRBJ2-1
CDR3 length: 17
D gene: TRBD2
clone size: NA
CDR3 DNA: TGCGCCAGCAGCCCAAGGGGACTAGCGGGGGCGTACAATGAGCAGTTCTTC
CDR3 protein: CASSPRGLAGAYNEQFF

V gene: TRBV4-3
J gene: TRBJ2-6
CDR3 length: 18
D gene: NA
clone size: few
CDR3 DNA: TGCGCCAGCAGCCAAGGGAGGGACGTGCTCTCTGGGGCCAACGTCCTGACTTTC
CDR3 protein: CASSQGRDVLSGANVLTF

V gene: TRBV4-3
J gene: TRBJ2-3
CDR3 length: 15
D gene: NA
clone size: few
CDR3 DNA: TGCGCCAGCAGCCAAGATCATACTAGGCGAAATACGCAGTATTTT
CDR3 protein: CASSQDHTRRNTQYF

V gene: TRBV4-1
J gene: TRBJ2-1
CDR3 length: 15
D gene: TRBD2
clone size: NA
CDR3 DNA: TGCGCCAGCAGCCAACTAGCGGACTCCTACAATGAGCAGTTCTTC
CDR3 protein: CASSQLADSYNEQFF

V gene: TRBV18
J gene: TRBJ1-3
CDR3 length: 15
D gene: NA
clone size: NA
CDR3 DNA: TGTGCCAGCTCACTAGGGACAACCACTGGAAACACCATATATTTT
CDR3 protein: CASSLGTTTGNTIYF

V gene: TRBV7-2
J gene: TRBJ1-3
CDR3 length: 14
D gene: NA
clone size: few
CDR3 DNA: TGTGCCAGCAGCTTCGGCAGGGGCGGCGACACCATATATTTT
CDR3 protein: CASSFGRGGDTIYF

V gene: TRBV7-6
J gene: TRBJ2-5
CDR3 length: 14
D gene: NA
clone size: NA
CDR3 DNA: TGTGCCAGCAGCTTAAGGGAAGGACAAGAGACCCAGTACTTC
CDR3 protein: CASSLREGQETQYF

V gene: TRBV29-1
J gene: TRBJ2-1
CDR3 length: 14
D gene: NA
clone size: NA
CDR3 DNA: TGCAGCGTAGGAGGAGAAAACCGCGACAATGAGCAGTTCTTC
CDR3 protein: CSVGGENRDNEQFF

V gene: TRBV18
J gene: TRBJ2-7
CDR3 length: 14
D gene: TRBD2
clone size: few
CDR3 DNA: TGTGCCAGCTCACCGCCTAGCGGGATCTACGAGCAGTACTTC
CDR3 protein: CASSPPSGIYEQYF

V gene: TRBV2
J gene: TRBJ2-7
CDR3 length: 12
D gene: NA
clone size: NA
CDR3 DNA: TGTGCCAGCGGGTGGGGGAACTACGAGCAGTACTTC
CDR3 protein: CASGWGNYEQYF

V gene: TRBV18
J gene: TRBJ2-4
CDR3 length: 13
D gene: NA
clone size: NA
CDR3 DNA: TGTGCCAGCTCAGTGGACGTCAAAAACATTCAGTACTTC
CDR3 protein: CASSVDVKNIQYF

V gene: TRBV4-2
J gene: TRBJ2-1
CDR3 length: 15
D gene: NA
clone size: NA
CDR3 DNA: TGTGCCAGCAGCCAAGGCGGGACCTCCTACAATGAGCAGTTCTTC
CDR3 protein: CASSQGGTSYNEQFF

V gene: TRBV18
J gene: TRBJ1-2
CDR3 length: 14
D gene: NA
clone size: few
CDR3 DNA: TGTGCCAGCTCACCACCGGTGAGGGTTGGCGGCTACACCTTC
CDR3 protein: CASSPPVRVGGYTF

V gene: TRBV28
J gene: TRBJ2-2
CDR3 length: 16
D gene: TRBD2
clone size: few
CDR3 DNA: TGTGCCAGCAGTTCTCTCTTAGCGGGGGTCACCGGGGAGCTGTTTTTT
CDR3 protein: CASSSLLAGVTGELFF

V gene: TRBV4-2
J gene: TRBJ2-1
CDR3 length: 15
D gene: TRBD2
clone size: few
CDR3 DNA: TGTGCCAGCAGCCAAGAACGGACTAGCGTCAATGAGCAGTTCTTC
CDR3 protein: CASSQERTSVNEQFF

V gene: TRBV7-2
J gene: TRBJ2-2
CDR3 length: 13
D gene: NA
clone size: few
CDR3 DNA: TGTGCCAGCAGCTTCGGGGGCACCGGGGAGCTGTTTTTT
CDR3 protein: CASSFGGTGELFF

V gene: TRBV7-3
J gene: TRBJ2-1
CDR3 length: 13
D gene: TRBD2
clone size: few
CDR3 DNA: TGTGCCAGCAGCCCGGTGGGGAGGGCTGAGCAGTTCTTC
CDR3 protein: CASSPVGRAEQFF

V gene: TRBV21-1
J gene: TRBJ2-1
CDR3 length: 17
D gene: NA
clone size: many
CDR3 DNA: TGTGCCAGCAGACTAGATTTAGCGGAGAGCTCCTACAATGAGCAGTTCTTC
CDR3 protein: CASRLDLAESSYNEQFF

V gene: TRBV11-2
J gene: TRBJ2-3
CDR3 length: 14
D gene: NA
clone size: NA
CDR3 DNA: TGTGCCAGCAGCTTAGTGCAGGGAACAGATACGCAGTATTTT
CDR3 protein: CASSLVQGTDTQYF

V gene: TRBV6-5
J gene: TRBJ2-1
CDR3 length: 16
D gene: NA
clone size: NA
CDR3 DNA: TGTGCCAGCAGTTACTCGATATCCGGGACGGGTAATGAGCAGTTCTTC
CDR3 protein: CASSYSISGTGNEQFF

V gene: TRBV5-1
J gene: TRBJ2-7
CDR3 length: 15
D gene: TRBD2
clone size: NA
CDR3 DNA: TGCGCCAGCAGCACTTGGACTAGCGGGAGGTACGAGCAGTACTTC
CDR3 protein: CASSTWTSGRYEQYF

V gene: TRBV11-2
J gene: TRBJ2-7
CDR3 length: 13
D gene: NA
clone size: NA
CDR3 DNA: TGTGCCAGCAGCTCGGTAACTAGGAACGAGCAGTACTTC
CDR3 protein: CASSSVTRNEQYF

V gene: TRBV7-7
J gene: TRBJ2-5
CDR3 length: 17
D gene: TRBD2
clone size: NA
CDR3 DNA: TGTGCTAGCAGCTTAGCCCCAAGGACTAGCAGCCAAGAGACCCAGTACTTC
CDR3 protein: CASSLAPRTSSQETQYF

V gene: TRBV18
J gene: TRBJ2-5
CDR3 length: 12
D gene: NA
clone size: NA
CDR3 DNA: TGTGCCAGCTCACCACAGAGAGAGACCCAGTACTTC
CDR3 protein: CASSPQRETQYF

V gene: TRBV27
J gene: TRBJ2-7
CDR3 length: 11
D gene: NA
clone size: few
CDR3 DNA: TGTGCCAGCAGTTTAGGGGTTAGGCTACCTTTC
CDR3 protein: CASSLGVRLPF

V gene: TRBV9
J gene: TRBJ2-1
CDR3 length: 14
D gene: NA
clone size: few
CDR3 DNA: TGTGCCAGCAGTTTTGACAGTTCCTACAATGAGCAGTTCTTC
CDR3 protein: CASSFDSSYNEQFF

V gene: TRBV7-2
J gene: TRBJ2-7
CDR3 length: 14
D gene: TRBD2
clone size: NA
CDR3 DNA: TGTGCCAGCAGCTCCACTAGCGGGTCCTACGAGCAGTACTTC
CDR3 protein: CASSSTSGSYEQYF

V gene: TRBV29-1
J gene: TRBJ2-1
CDR3 length: 13
D gene: TRBD2
clone size: few
CDR3 DNA: TGCAGCGTTGAACTAGCGGGAGCAGATGAGCAGTTCTTC
CDR3 protein: CSVELAGADEQFF

V gene: TRBV27
J gene: TRBJ2-2
CDR3 length: 14
D gene: TRBD2
clone size: NA
CDR3 DNA: TGTGCCAGCACGAGCGGGAGAAGGACCGGGGAGCTGTTTTTT
CDR3 protein: CASTSGRRTGELFF

V gene: TRBV18
J gene: TRBJ1-2
CDR3 length: 13
D gene: NA
clone size: few
CDR3 DNA: TGTGCCAGCTCACCACCGACGTTCCAAGGCTACACCTTC
CDR3 protein: CASSPPTFQGYTF

V gene: TRBV7-2
J gene: TRBJ2-1
CDR3 length: 14
D gene: TRBD2
clone size: NA
CDR3 DNA: TGTGCCAGCACCAGCGGGAGGGCCGCCAATGAGCAGTTCTTC
CDR3 protein: CASTSGRAANEQFF

V gene: TRBV7-9
J gene: TRBJ2-1
CDR3 length: 16
D gene: TRBD1
clone size: few
CDR3 DNA: TGTGCCAGCAGCCGTTTCGGGACAGGGCTAGCCGATGAGCAGTTCTTC
CDR3 protein: CASSRFGTGLADEQFF

V gene: TRBV4-2
J gene: TRBJ1-5
CDR3 length: 15
D gene: NA
clone size: NA
CDR3 DNA: TGTGCCAGCAGCCAAGATTCAGGGAGTCATCAGCCCCAGCATTTT
CDR3 protein: CASSQDSGSHQPQHF

V gene: TRBV11-2
J gene: TRBJ2-1
CDR3 length: 16
D gene: NA
clone size: NA
CDR3 DNA: TGTGCCAGCAGCTTAAAGGGAAGGAGGGTCGGTAATGAGCAGTTCTTC
CDR3 protein: CASSLKGRRVGNEQFF

V gene: TRBV19
J gene: TRBJ2-1
CDR3 length: 16
D gene: TRBD2
clone size: few
CDR3 DNA: TGTGCCAGTAGCCAGTTAGGACTAGCGACCGACAATGAGCAGTTCTTC
CDR3 protein: CASSQLGLATDNEQFF

V gene: TRBV6-5
J gene: TRBJ1-2
CDR3 length: 15
D gene: TRBD1
clone size: few
CDR3 DNA: TGTGCCAGCAGTCAAGGACAGGGAGAGGCAAAAGGCTACACCTTC
CDR3 protein: CASSQGQGEAKGYTF

V gene: TRBV25-1
J gene: TRBJ2-7
CDR3 length: 13
D gene: NA
clone size: few
CDR3 DNA: TGTGCCAGCAGTGAATATGATAAAGTGGGCAAGTACTTC
CDR3 protein: CASSEYDKVGKYF

V gene: TRBV18
J gene: TRBJ2-1
CDR3 length: 13
D gene: NA
clone size: NA
CDR3 DNA: TGTGCCAGCTCACCAGACGAGTACAATGAGCAGTTCTTC
CDR3 protein: CASSPDEYNEQFF

V gene: TRBV15
J gene: TRBJ2-7
CDR3 length: 15
D gene: TRBD2
clone size: NA
CDR3 DNA: TGTGCCACCAGCAGACCCCTAGCGGGAGGGCGTGAGCAGTACTTC
CDR3 protein: CATSRPLAGGREQYF

V gene: TRBV29-1
J gene: TRBJ2-3
CDR3 length: 12
D gene: NA
clone size: NA
CDR3 DNA: TGCAGCGTGGCTGCGGCTGCAGATACGCAGTATTTT
CDR3 protein: CSVAAAADTQYF

V gene: TRBV9
J gene: TRBJ2-3
CDR3 length: 17
D gene: TRBD2
clone size: NA
CDR3 DNA: TGTGCCAGCAGCGTAGACCCCGGCGGGAGGGCCCTAGATACGCAGTATTTT
CDR3 protein: CASSVDPGGRALDTQYF

V gene: TRBV19
J gene: TRBJ1-1
CDR3 length: 14
D gene: NA
clone size: NA
CDR3 DNA: TGTGCCAGTAGTATAGGAGTGAGGAACACTGAAGCTTTCTTT
CDR3 protein: CASSIGVRNTEAFF

V gene: TRBV7-9
J gene: TRBJ2-7
CDR3 length: 15
D gene: NA
clone size: few
CDR3 DNA: TGTGCCAGCAGCCCCCGTGAGGGAAGGTCCTACGAGCAGTACTTC
CDR3 protein: CASSPREGRSYEQYF

V gene: TRBV15
J gene: TRBJ1-2
CDR3 length: 14
D gene: NA
clone size: once
CDR3 DNA: TGTGCCACCAGCAGAGACAGGATTAAAGGAGGCTACACCTTC
CDR3 protein: CATSRDRIKGGYTF

V gene: TRBV5-4
J gene: TRBJ2-1
CDR3 length: 17
D gene: TRBD2
clone size: few
CDR3 DNA: TGTGCCAGCGTCAGGACTAGCGGGAGCAAAACCTACAATGAGCAGTTCTTC
CDR3 protein: CASVRTSGSKTYNEQFF

V gene: TRBV7-3
J gene: TRBJ2-6
CDR3 length: 15
D gene: NA
clone size: NA
CDR3 DNA: TGTGCCAGCAGCGAGTACTTCTCTGGGGCCAACGTCCTGACTTTC
CDR3 protein: CASSEYFSGANVLTF

V gene: TRBV15
J gene: TRBJ2-5
CDR3 length: 13
D gene: NA
clone size: few
CDR3 DNA: TGTGCCACCAGCAAGGGGAACCAAGAGACCCAGTACTTC
CDR3 protein: CATSKGNQETQYF

V gene: TRBV5-4
J gene: TRBJ2-7
CDR3 length: 15
D gene: TRBD1
clone size: few
CDR3 DNA: TGTGCCAGCAGGTCGCAGGGGGCTTCCGCCGGGGAGCAGTACTTC
CDR3 protein: CASRSQGASAGEQYF

V gene: TRBV19
J gene: TRBJ1-1
CDR3 length: 14
D gene: TRBD1
clone size: few
CDR3 DNA: TGTGCCAGTAGCCAAGACAGGGCCTGGGCGGAAGCTTTCTTT
CDR3 protein: CASSQDRAWAEAFF

V gene: TRBV9
J gene: TRBJ2-7
CDR3 length: 16
D gene: NA
clone size: few
CDR3 DNA: TGTGCCAGCAGCCCGACTGGGGTTAGAACTCCCTACGAGCAGTACTTC
CDR3 protein: CASSPTGVRTPYEQYF

V gene: TRBV7-9
J gene: TRBJ2-6
CDR3 length: 18
D gene: TRBD1
clone size: NA
CDR3 DNA: TGTGCCAGCAGCGAATCGCCGGGACAGGGCTCTGGGGCCAACGTCCTGACTTTC
CDR3 protein: CASSESPGQGSGANVLTF